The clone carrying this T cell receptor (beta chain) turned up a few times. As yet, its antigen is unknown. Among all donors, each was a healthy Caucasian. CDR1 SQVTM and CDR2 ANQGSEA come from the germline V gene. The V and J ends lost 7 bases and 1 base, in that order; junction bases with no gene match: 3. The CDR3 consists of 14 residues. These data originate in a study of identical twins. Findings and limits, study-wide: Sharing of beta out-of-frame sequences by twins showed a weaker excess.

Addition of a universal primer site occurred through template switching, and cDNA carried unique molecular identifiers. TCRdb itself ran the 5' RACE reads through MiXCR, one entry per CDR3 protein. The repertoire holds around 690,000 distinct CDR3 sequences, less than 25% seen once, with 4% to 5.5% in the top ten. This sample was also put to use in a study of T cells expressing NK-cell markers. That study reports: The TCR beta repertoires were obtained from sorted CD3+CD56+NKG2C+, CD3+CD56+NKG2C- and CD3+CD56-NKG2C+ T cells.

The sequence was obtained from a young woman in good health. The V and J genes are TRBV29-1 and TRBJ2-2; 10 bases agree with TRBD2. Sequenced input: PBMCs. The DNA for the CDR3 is TGCAGCGCTGGACTAGCGGAGAACACCGGGGAGCTGTTTTTT. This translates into CSAGLAENTGELFF.